This T cell receptor (beta chain) was obtained from a study of T cells in narcolepsy. Across the whole study: Patients with NT1 or NT2 and healthy control donors were enrolled. Notes on the study in general: No autoreactive T cell clone sequences appeared in some memory CD4+ repertoires. Reportedly, autoreactive clonotypes were serially detected in patients' blood but not controls'.

This clone was detected only once. Its target is not known. Profiled with immunoSEQ multiplex PCR; TCRdb holds only in-frame clones, not every one. The sample contains around 32,000 clones, roughly 77% of which appear only once. CDR3 size: 11 residues. Per the germline V gene, CDR1 is GTSNPN and CDR2 is SVGIG (reference sequence). V lost 8 bases and J lost 5, with 13 bases in between. The chain carries TRBV30 and TRBJ2-7; D might be TRBD1 (5 bases). This clonotype was obtained from a human donor with narcolepsy. Input material: CD45RA- memory CD4+ T cells from PBMCs. CDR3 protein: CAGKGFDEQYF. The CDR3 DNA is TGTGCCGGGAAGGGGTTTGACGAGCAGTACTTC.